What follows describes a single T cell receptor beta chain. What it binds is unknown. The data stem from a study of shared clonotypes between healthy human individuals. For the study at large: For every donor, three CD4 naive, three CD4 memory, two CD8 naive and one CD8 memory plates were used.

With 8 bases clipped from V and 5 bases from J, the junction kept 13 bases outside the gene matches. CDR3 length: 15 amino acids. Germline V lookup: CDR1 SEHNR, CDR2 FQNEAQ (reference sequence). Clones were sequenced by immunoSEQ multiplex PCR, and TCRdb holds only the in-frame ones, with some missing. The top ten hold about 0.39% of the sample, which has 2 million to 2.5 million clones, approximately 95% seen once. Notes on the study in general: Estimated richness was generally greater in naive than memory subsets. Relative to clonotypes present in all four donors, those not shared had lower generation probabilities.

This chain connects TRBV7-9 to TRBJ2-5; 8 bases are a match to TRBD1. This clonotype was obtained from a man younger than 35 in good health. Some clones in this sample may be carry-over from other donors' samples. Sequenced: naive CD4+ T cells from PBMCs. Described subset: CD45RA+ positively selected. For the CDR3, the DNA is TGTGCCAGCGGCAAAACAGGGGGAATAAGGGAGACCCAGTACTTC. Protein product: CASGKTGGIRETQYF.